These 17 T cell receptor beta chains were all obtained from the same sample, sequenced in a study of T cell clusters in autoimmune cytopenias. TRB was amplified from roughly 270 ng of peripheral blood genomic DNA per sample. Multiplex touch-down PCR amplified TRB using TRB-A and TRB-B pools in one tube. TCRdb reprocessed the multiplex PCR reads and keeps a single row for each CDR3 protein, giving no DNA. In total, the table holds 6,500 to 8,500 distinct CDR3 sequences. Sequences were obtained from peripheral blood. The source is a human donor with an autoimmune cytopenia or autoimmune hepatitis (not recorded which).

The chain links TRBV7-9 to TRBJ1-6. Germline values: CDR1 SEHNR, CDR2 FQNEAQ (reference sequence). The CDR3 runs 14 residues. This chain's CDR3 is CASTSFGWNSPLHF.

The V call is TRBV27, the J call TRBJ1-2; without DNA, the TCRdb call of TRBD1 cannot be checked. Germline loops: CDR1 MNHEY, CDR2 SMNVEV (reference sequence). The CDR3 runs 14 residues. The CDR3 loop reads CASSFGQGDYGYTF.

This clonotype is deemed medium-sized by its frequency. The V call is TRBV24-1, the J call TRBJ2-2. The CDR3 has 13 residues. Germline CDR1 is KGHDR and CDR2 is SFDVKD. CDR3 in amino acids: CATSDTGTGELFF.

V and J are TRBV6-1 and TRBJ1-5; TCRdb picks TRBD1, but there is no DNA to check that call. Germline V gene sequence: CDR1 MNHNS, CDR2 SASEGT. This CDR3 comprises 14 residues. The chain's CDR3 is CASRKGQANQPQHF.

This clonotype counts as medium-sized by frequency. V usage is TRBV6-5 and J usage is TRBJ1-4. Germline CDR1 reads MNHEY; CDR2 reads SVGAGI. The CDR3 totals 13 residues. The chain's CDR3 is CASSYGVNEKLFF.

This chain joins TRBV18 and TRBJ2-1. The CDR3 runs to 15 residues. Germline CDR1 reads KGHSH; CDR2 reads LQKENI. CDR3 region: CASSPRQSSYNEQFF.

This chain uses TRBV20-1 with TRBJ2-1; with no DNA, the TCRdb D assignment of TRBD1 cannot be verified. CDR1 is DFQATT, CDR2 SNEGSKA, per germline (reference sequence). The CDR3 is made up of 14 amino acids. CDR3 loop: CSARMDRGRNEQFF.

The CDR3: CASSLFGLAGGQVTDTQYF. The chain is built from TRBV5-1 and TRBJ2-3; the D gene TCRdb calls, TRBD2, cannot be checked with no DNA. Germline V CDR1 and CDR2: SGHRS, YFSETQ. The length of the CDR3 is 19 residues.

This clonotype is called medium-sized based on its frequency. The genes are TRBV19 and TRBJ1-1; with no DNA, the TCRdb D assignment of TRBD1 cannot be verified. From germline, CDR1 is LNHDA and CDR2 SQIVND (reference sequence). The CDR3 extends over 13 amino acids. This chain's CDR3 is CASSIVRGTEAFF.

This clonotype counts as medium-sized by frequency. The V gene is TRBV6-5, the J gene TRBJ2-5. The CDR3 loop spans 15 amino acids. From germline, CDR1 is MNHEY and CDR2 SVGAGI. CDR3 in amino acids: CASSYSRHGVETQYF.

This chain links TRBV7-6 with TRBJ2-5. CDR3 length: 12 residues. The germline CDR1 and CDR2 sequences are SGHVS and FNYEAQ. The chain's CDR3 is CASSPQGKTQYF.

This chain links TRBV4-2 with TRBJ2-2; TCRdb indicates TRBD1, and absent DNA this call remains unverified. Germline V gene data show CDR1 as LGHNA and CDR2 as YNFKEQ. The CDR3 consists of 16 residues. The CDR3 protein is CASSLITGVGTGELFF.

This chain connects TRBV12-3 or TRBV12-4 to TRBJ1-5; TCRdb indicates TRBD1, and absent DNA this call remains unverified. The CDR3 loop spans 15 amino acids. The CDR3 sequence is CASSPSPGVGQPQHF.

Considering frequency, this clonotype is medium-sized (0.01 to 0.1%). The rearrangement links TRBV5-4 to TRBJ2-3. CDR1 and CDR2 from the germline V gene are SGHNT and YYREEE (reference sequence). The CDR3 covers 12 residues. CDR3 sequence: CASSFRADTQYF.

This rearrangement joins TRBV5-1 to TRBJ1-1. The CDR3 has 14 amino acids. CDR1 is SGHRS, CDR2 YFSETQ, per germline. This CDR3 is CASSLWGLNTEAFF.

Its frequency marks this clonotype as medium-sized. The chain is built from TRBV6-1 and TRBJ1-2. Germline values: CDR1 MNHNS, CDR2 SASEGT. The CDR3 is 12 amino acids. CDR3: CASSESRYGYTF.

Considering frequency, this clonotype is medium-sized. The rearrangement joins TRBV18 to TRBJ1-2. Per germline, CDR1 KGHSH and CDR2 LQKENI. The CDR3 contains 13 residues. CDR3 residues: CASSPSEGVGLTF.